These 3 T cell receptor beta chains share one sample of origin, sequenced in a study of circulating CD8 cells and anti-PD-1 response in melanoma. Each library started from about 15 ng of total RNA using the QIAseq Immune Repertoire TCR panel. In TCRdb, the reads were re-called with MiXCR into one record per CDR3 protein. The sample has some 540 distinct CDR3 sequences, approximately 6% seen once; the top ten hold around 40%. Live CD3+CD8+TCRalphabeta+ cells were sorted into four subsets by PD-1 and/or TIGIT. The input for sequencing was CD8+ T cells from PBMCs, taken at baseline or after one month of anti-PD-1 therapy (not recorded which). These TCRs come from a human donor with melanoma.

By frequency in the sample, this clonotype is medium-sized. The chain couples TRBV20-1 to TRBJ2-2; 9 nucleotides line up with TRBD1. Germline CDR1 DFQATT, CDR2 SNEGSKA (reference sequence). Losses at the gene ends were 5 bases for V and 5 bases for J; bases not matched to a gene: 12. The CDR3 has 16 amino acids. The CDR3 DNA is TGCAGTGCTCGTCGATTCCCGGGACAGGGAACCGGGGAGCTGTTTTTT. Protein product: CSARRFPGQGTGELFF.

By proportion, this clonotype is medium-sized (0.01 to 0.1%). The gene calls are TRBV27 and TRBJ2-7; 10 bases fit TRBD1. The CDR3 runs to 15 residues. J was trimmed by 1 base and V by 6 bases; bases with no gene match: 6. Germline loops: CDR1 MNHEY, CDR2 SMNVEV (reference sequence). CDR3 nucleotide sequence: TGTGCCAGCAGAGGTGGGACAGGGGCTTCCTACGAGCAGTACTTC. Amino acids: CASRGGTGASYEQYF.

In its sample, this clonotype is medium-sized (0.01 to 0.1%). The chain recombines TRBV19 with TRBJ2-2; D is uncertain. V was clipped by 6 bases and J by 1 base, with 0 bases between them. Germline CDR1 is LNHDA and CDR2 is SQIVND (reference sequence). The CDR3 runs to 11 residues. The CDR3 is CASRNTGELFF. CDR3 nucleotide sequence: TGTGCCAGTAGGAACACCGGGGAGCTGTTTTTT.